This is a list of T cell receptor beta chains from one sample in a study of response to subunit inactivated influenza vaccine. MiXCR, run by TCRdb on the RT-PCR reads, gives a single entry per CDR3 protein. The sample includes hundreds of thousands of distinct CDR3 sequences, approximately 14% seen only once; the top ten take around a tenth. The specimen was PBMCs from blood, collected 11 to 12 days after vaccination. The origin of the receptors is a man in his forties or fifties who received an inactivated influenza vaccine. The CDR3 runs from the conserved cysteine through the conserved F or W. D genes are given only for firm matches. The size of a clone is reported for some rows only, either as once, few or many, or as a class for expanded clones.

d_gene	v_gene	j_gene	abundance	CDR3aa	CDR3nt
TRBD2	TRBV4-2	TRBJ2-5	-	CASSQARLADRETQYF	TGTGCCAGCAGCCAAGCAAGACTAGCTGATAGGGAGACCCAGTACTTC
-	TRBV23-1	TRBJ1-3	-	CASSQSGGDGNTIYF	TGCGCCAGCAGTCAATCCGGTGGCGATGGAAACACCATATATTTT
-	TRBV28	TRBJ2-4	-	CASRDSRRLLAKNIQYF	TGTGCCAGCAGGGACAGTCGGCGACTTTTAGCCAAAAACATTCAGTACTTC
-	TRBV5-5	TRBJ1-2	-	CASSLEGLDYGYTF	TGTGCCAGCAGCTTGGAGGGGCTGGACTATGGCTACACCTTC
-	TRBV5-1	TRBJ2-7	few	CASSLGVGGSYEQYF	TGCGCCAGCAGCTTGGGTGTCGGGGGATCCTACGAGCAGTACTTC
TRBD2	TRBV7-2	TRBJ2-7	many	CASSLVAGGSYEQYF	TGTGCCAGCAGCTTAGTTGCGGGGGGCTCCTACGAGCAGTACTTC
TRBD1	TRBV3-1	TRBJ2-1	-	CATSQQFPGTGVVNEQFF	TGTGCCACCAGCCAGCAATTCCCCGGGACAGGGGTGGTTAATGAGCAGTTCTTC
TRBD1	TRBV5-1	TRBJ2-7	-	CASSLRTGAHEQYF	TGCGCCAGCAGTCTAAGGACAGGGGCCCACGAGCAGTACTTC
TRBD1	TRBV18	TRBJ2-7	-	CASSPSTGGASGQYF	TGTGCCAGCTCACCCTCGACAGGGGGAGCAAGCGGGCAGTACTTC
TRBD1	TRBV30	TRBJ1-5	-	CAWTRTGIGQPQHF	TGTGCCTGGACCCGGACAGGAATAGGTCAGCCCCAGCATTTT
TRBD2	TRBV20-1	TRBJ2-3	few	CSVPTKRGETYADTQYF	TGCAGTGTACCCACCAAGCGGGGGGAAACCTACGCAGATACGCAGTATTTT
TRBD1	TRBV29-1	TRBJ1-1	-	CSVAIRGYAEAFF	TGCAGCGTTGCCATCAGGGGGTACGCTGAAGCTTTCTTT
TRBD2	TRBV20-1	TRBJ2-1	-	CSAVTSGIYNEQFF	TGCAGTGCTGTAACTAGCGGGATCTACAATGAGCAGTTCTTC
-	TRBV2	TRBJ1-2	few	CASSETLGYGYTF	TGTGCCAGCAGTGAAACTCTGGGGTATGGCTACACCTTC
-	TRBV7-7	TRBJ2-5	-	CASSLAPAFQETQYF	TGTGCCAGCAGCTTAGCCCCCGCGTTCCAAGAGACCCAGTACTTC
-	TRBV20-1	TRBJ2-7	many	CSAGEYEQYF	TGCAGTGCTGGGGAATACGAGCAGTACTTC
-	TRBV30	TRBJ2-7	-	CAWSQTRTAEGQYF	TGTGCCTGGAGTCAAACCCGGACCGCCGAGGGGCAGTACTTC
-	TRBV5-1	TRBJ1-1	few	CASSLEPERVFF	TGCGCCAGCAGCTTGGAGCCGGAAAGGGTTTTCTTT
-	TRBV7-9	TRBJ2-7	few	CASSPWRGDTQSYEQYF	TGTGCCAGCAGCCCGTGGCGGGGAGATACCCAGTCCTACGAGCAGTACTTC
-	TRBV5-1	TRBJ2-3	many	CASSSGGSTDTQYF	TGCGCCAGCAGCTCCGGTGGTTCCACAGATACGCAGTATTTT
TRBD1	TRBV7-8	TRBJ2-7	few	CASSLATGVMGEQYF	TGTGCCAGCAGCTTAGCTACAGGGGTGATGGGCGAGCAGTACTTC
TRBD1	TRBV5-6	TRBJ2-7	few	CASSRGTGIYEQYF	TGTGCCAGCAGCCGCGGGACAGGGATCTACGAGCAGTACTTC
TRBD2	TRBV5-6	TRBJ2-2	-	CASSLISSGGSGELFF	TGTGCCAGCAGCTTAATCTCCAGCGGGGGGTCCGGGGAGCTGTTTTTT
-	TRBV7-3	TRBJ1-6	few	CASSLGGGGSPLHF	TGTGCCAGCAGCTTGGGAGGGGGAGGTTCACCCCTCCACTTT
-	TRBV4-3	TRBJ2-5	few	CASSPSRGQETQYF	TGCGCCAGCAGCCCCAGTCGGGGCCAAGAGACCCAGTACTTC
-	TRBV5-6	TRBJ2-3	-	CASHAEIGAQYF	TGTGCCAGCCACGCGGAAATAGGAGCGCAGTATTTT
-	TRBV5-1	TRBJ1-6	-	CASSSDYNSPLHF	TGCGCCAGCAGCTCGGACTATAATTCACCCCTCCACTTT
-	TRBV3-1	TRBJ2-2	-	CASSQLLRGTSGELFF	TGTGCCAGCAGCCAACTTCTTCGGGGGACGTCAGGGGAGCTGTTTTTT
-	TRBV10-3	TRBJ2-1	few	CAILLGSGSNEQFF	TGTGCCATCCTCCTCGGAAGTGGTTCCAATGAGCAGTTCTTC
-	TRBV7-2	TRBJ2-3	few	CASSLGWGDTQYF	TGTGCCAGCAGCTTAGGGTGGGGAGATACGCAGTATTTT
-	TRBV10-3	TRBJ1-5	many	CAISESLGTGQPQHF	TGTGCCATCAGTGAGTCTCTGGGGACGGGTCAGCCCCAGCATTTT
-	TRBV7-9	TRBJ2-2	few	CASSPPLVPGELFF	TGTGCCAGCAGCCCACCGCTCGTGCCCGGGGAGCTGTTTTTT
-	TRBV2	TRBJ2-5	many	CASSETSGGETQYF	TGTGCCAGCAGTGAAACCAGCGGCGGGGAGACCCAGTACTTC
-	TRBV18	TRBJ1-1	few	CASSPKTGFAEAFF	TGTGCCAGCTCACCGAAGACGGGTTTCGCTGAAGCTTTCTTT
-	TRBV4-1	TRBJ2-6	-	CASSQPAGANVLTF	TGCGCCAGCAGCCAGCCGGCTGGGGCCAACGTCCTGACTTTC
TRBD1	TRBV15	TRBJ1-3	-	CATSRGDRARNTIYF	TGTGCCACCAGCAGAGGGGACAGGGCGAGAAACACCATATATTTT
TRBD2	TRBV4-2	TRBJ2-5	-	CASSQTSGGNQETQYF	TGTGCCAGCAGCCAAACTAGCGGGGGGAACCAAGAGACCCAGTACTTC
TRBD2	TRBV6-1	TRBJ2-3	-	CASSDSGGGDTQYF	TGTGCCAGCAGTGATAGCGGGGGTGGAGATACGCAGTATTTT
-	TRBV6-5	TRBJ2-3	-	CASSSLNAADTQYF	TGTGCCAGCAGTTCCTTAAACGCGGCAGATACGCAGTATTTT
-	TRBV12-3/TRBV12-4	TRBJ1-5	-	CASSSIWTSNQPQHF	TGTGCCAGCAGTTCGATATGGACAAGCAATCAGCCCCAGCATTTT